These T cell receptor beta chains were read from a single sample in a study of T-cell memory formation after mild COVID-19. In TCRdb, the 5' RACE reads were re-called with MiXCR into one record per CDR3 protein. This table has fewer than 150,000 distinct CDR3 sequences, around 6.3% appearing once. The specimen was PBMCs or a T cell subset sorted from them (not recorded which). These receptors all stem from an adult woman who had mild COVID-19 (a few samples of this study predate the infection). Cell type and time point are not known. The CDR3 runs from the conserved cysteine through the conserved F or W. The D gene is left open where the match is weak. Some rows have no size entry. The others give once, few or many, or a class for an expanded clone.

v_call: TRBV9
clone_size: many
d_call: NA
j_call: TRBJ2-7
cdr3_nt: TGTGCCAGCAGCCAAGGGGGGGGGCCCTACGAGCAGTACTTC
cdr3_aa: CASSQGGGPYEQYF

v_call: TRBV2
clone_size: NA
d_call: NA
j_call: TRBJ2-3
cdr3_nt: TGTGCCAGCAGTGTGGCAGGGATTGGTACAGATACGCAGTATTTT
cdr3_aa: CASSVAGIGTDTQYF

v_call: TRBV7-7
clone_size: many
d_call: NA
j_call: TRBJ2-3
cdr3_nt: TGTGCCAGCAGTTCACTAGGCCCAGATACGCAGTATTTT
cdr3_aa: CASSSLGPDTQYF

v_call: TRBV5-1
clone_size: NA
d_call: NA
j_call: TRBJ2-7
cdr3_nt: TGCGCCAGCAAGGGACAAAGCTCCTACGAGCAGTACTTC
cdr3_aa: CASKGQSSYEQYF

v_call: TRBV7-2
clone_size: many
d_call: NA
j_call: TRBJ2-1
cdr3_nt: TGTGCCAGCAGCCCCGTGGGGGCGCCCTACAATGAGCAGTTCTTC
cdr3_aa: CASSPVGAPYNEQFF

v_call: TRBV12-3/TRBV12-4
clone_size: NA
d_call: TRBD1
j_call: TRBJ1-2
cdr3_nt: TGTGCCAGCAGTCCGGGACAGCCCTCTTATGGCTACACCTTC
cdr3_aa: CASSPGQPSYGYTF

v_call: TRBV7-9
clone_size: NA
d_call: TRBD1
j_call: TRBJ1-1
cdr3_nt: TGTGCCAGCAGCTTGACAGGGGCTGTGGGCCCTGAAGCTTTCTTT
cdr3_aa: CASSLTGAVGPEAFF

v_call: TRBV29-1
clone_size: many
d_call: NA
j_call: TRBJ2-1
cdr3_nt: TGCAGCGTTGAACCGCGGGACTCCTACAATGAGCAGTTCTTC
cdr3_aa: CSVEPRDSYNEQFF

v_call: TRBV20-1
clone_size: many
d_call: NA
j_call: TRBJ2-3
cdr3_nt: TGCAGTGCTAAGGGCTCCACAGATACGCAGTATTTT
cdr3_aa: CSAKGSTDTQYF

v_call: TRBV20-1
clone_size: many
d_call: NA
j_call: TRBJ1-2
cdr3_nt: TGCAGTGCTAGAGAGAGCGCAGGGGTTGGTGGCTACACCTTC
cdr3_aa: CSARESAGVGGYTF

v_call: TRBV20-1
clone_size: few
d_call: TRBD2
j_call: TRBJ2-1
cdr3_nt: TGCAGTGCTAGACTAGCGGGGTATTCCTCCTACAATGAGCAGTTCTTC
cdr3_aa: CSARLAGYSSYNEQFF

v_call: TRBV27
clone_size: NA
d_call: NA
j_call: TRBJ1-5
cdr3_nt: TGTGCCAGCAGTTGGGACATCAATCAGCCCCAGCATTTT
cdr3_aa: CASSWDINQPQHF

v_call: TRBV7-9
clone_size: many
d_call: NA
j_call: TRBJ1-6
cdr3_nt: TGTGCCAGCACCCGCGACCTGGGAAGTTCACCCCTCCACTTT
cdr3_aa: CASTRDLGSSPLHF

v_call: TRBV5-1
clone_size: many
d_call: TRBD1
j_call: TRBJ2-7
cdr3_nt: TGCGCCAGCAGCTTCAGACAGGGAAGGGACTACGAGCAGTACTTC
cdr3_aa: CASSFRQGRDYEQYF

v_call: TRBV9
clone_size: NA
d_call: TRBD1
j_call: TRBJ1-4
cdr3_nt: TGTGCCAGCAGCGTAAAAGCAGGGGGCAGTGAAAAACTGTTTTTT
cdr3_aa: CASSVKAGGSEKLFF

v_call: TRBV9
clone_size: many
d_call: TRBD2
j_call: TRBJ2-3
cdr3_nt: TGTGCCAGCAGCGTAGCGACTAGCGGGGGGCGGTACGGAGATACGCAGTATTTT
cdr3_aa: CASSVATSGGRYGDTQYF

v_call: TRBV5-1
clone_size: many
d_call: TRBD1
j_call: TRBJ2-7
cdr3_nt: TGCGCCAGCAGCCCGAGACAGGGGGCAGCCTACGAGCAGTACTTC
cdr3_aa: CASSPRQGAAYEQYF